Listed below are T cell receptor beta chains from one sample, sequenced in a study of regulatory T cells in long-lasting Graves disease. TCRdb re-called the multiplex PCR reads with MiXCR, one entry per CDR3 protein. The repertoire holds a few hundred thousand distinct CDR3 sequences, roughly 17% seen once, with about 19% in the top ten. A further study also used this sample, focusing on T cells in Graves' hyperthyroidism and ophthalmopathy.

Material: peripheral blood mononuclear cells (PBMCs), obtained at new diagnosis, from a patient treated with antithyroid drugs. The receptors stem from a woman younger than 30 with Graves disease. CDR3s include the opening cysteine and the closing phenylalanine or tryptophan. Each record gives: clone size, V gene, J gene, D gene, CDR3 DNA, CDR3 protein. A D gene is named only where the DNA matches it firmly. Where a row states a size, it is once, few, many or the class of an expanded clone; other rows omit it.

abundance: many
v_gene: TRBV28
j_gene: TRBJ1-1
d_gene: .
CDR3nt: TGTGCCAGCAGTTTAGGGCTCTCTCGAAACACTGAAGCTTTCTTT
CDR3aa: CASSLGLSRNTEAFF

abundance: .
v_gene: TRBV7-3
j_gene: TRBJ2-7
d_gene: .
CDR3nt: TGTGCCAGCAGCTTAGGGGGCGCAGACGAGCAGTACTTC
CDR3aa: CASSLGGADEQYF

abundance: many
v_gene: TRBV7-3
j_gene: TRBJ2-3
d_gene: .
CDR3nt: TGTGCCAGCAGCTTAAGAGGAGGAACCACAGATACGCAGTATTTT
CDR3aa: CASSLRGGTTDTQYF

abundance: .
v_gene: TRBV7-2
j_gene: TRBJ2-7
d_gene: TRBD2
CDR3nt: TGTGCCAGCAGCTACGGGGGGGGCCTCTACGAGCAGTACTTC
CDR3aa: CASSYGGGLYEQYF

abundance: many
v_gene: TRBV28
j_gene: TRBJ2-7
d_gene: .
CDR3nt: TGTGCCAGCAGCCGTCTAGGAAGATCCTACGAGCAGTACTTC
CDR3aa: CASSRLGRSYEQYF

abundance: many
v_gene: TRBV11-3
j_gene: TRBJ1-5
d_gene: TRBD1
CDR3nt: TGTGCCAGCAGCTTATACACGGACAGGGGGTACAATCAGCCCCAGCATTTT
CDR3aa: CASSLYTDRGYNQPQHF

abundance: many
v_gene: TRBV7-8
j_gene: TRBJ2-7
d_gene: .
CDR3nt: TGTGCCAGCAGCTACCGCCTGGGGGGACTGACCTACGAGCAGTACTTC
CDR3aa: CASSYRLGGLTYEQYF

abundance: .
v_gene: TRBV19
j_gene: TRBJ2-5
d_gene: TRBD1
CDR3nt: TGTGCCAGTAGTATAGTGGGGACAGGGGCGACTCGACAAGAGACCCAGTACTTC
CDR3aa: CASSIVGTGATRQETQYF

abundance: many
v_gene: TRBV27
j_gene: TRBJ2-2
d_gene: TRBD2
CDR3nt: TGTGCCAGCAGTATTCTAGCGGGGGGGGCGACCGGGGAGCTGTTTTTT
CDR3aa: CASSILAGGATGELFF

abundance: many
v_gene: TRBV5-1
j_gene: TRBJ2-1
d_gene: TRBD2
CDR3nt: TGCGCCAGCAGCTTGGCCCTGACTAGCGGGAGGTGGGACAATGAGCAGTTCTTC
CDR3aa: CASSLALTSGRWDNEQFF

abundance: many
v_gene: TRBV27
j_gene: TRBJ1-1
d_gene: TRBD1
CDR3nt: TGTGCCAGCAGTTACGCCGGGACAGGCACTGAAGCTTTCTTT
CDR3aa: CASSYAGTGTEAFF

abundance: .
v_gene: TRBV20-1
j_gene: TRBJ2-3
d_gene: .
CDR3nt: TGCAGTGCTACCCCGGGCCACAGCACAGGTACGCAGTATTTT
CDR3aa: CSATPGHSTGTQYF

abundance: many
v_gene: TRBV2
j_gene: TRBJ2-5
d_gene: TRBD1
CDR3nt: TGTGCCAGCAGTGGGGGACAGTACCAAGAGACCCAGTACTTC
CDR3aa: CASSGGQYQETQYF

abundance: .
v_gene: TRBV27
j_gene: TRBJ1-4
d_gene: .
CDR3nt: TGTGCCAGCAGTATCTCGGGCGAAAAACTGTTTTTT
CDR3aa: CASSISGEKLFF

abundance: .
v_gene: TRBV6-2/TRBV6-3
j_gene: TRBJ2-1
d_gene: TRBD2
CDR3nt: TGTGCCAGCAGCCAAGGACTAGCGGGAGCCAATGAGCAGTTCTTC
CDR3aa: CASSQGLAGANEQFF

abundance: many
v_gene: TRBV3-1
j_gene: TRBJ2-7
d_gene: .
CDR3nt: TGTGCCAGCAGCCAAGGACGGCACTACGAGCAGTACTTC
CDR3aa: CASSQGRHYEQYF

abundance: many
v_gene: TRBV3-1
j_gene: TRBJ1-2
d_gene: .
CDR3nt: TGTGCCAGCAGCCACAGGGAGTATGGCTACACCTTC
CDR3aa: CASSHREYGYTF

abundance: many
v_gene: TRBV6-2/TRBV6-3
j_gene: TRBJ2-7
d_gene: .
CDR3nt: TGTGCCAGCAGTAACCCCTTGACGCGCGAGCAGTACTTC
CDR3aa: CASSNPLTREQYF

abundance: many
v_gene: TRBV5-1
j_gene: TRBJ2-2
d_gene: .
CDR3nt: TGCGCCAGCAGCTTCTCCCAACCAGGGCCCGGGGAGCTGTTTTTT
CDR3aa: CASSFSQPGPGELFF

abundance: .
v_gene: TRBV19
j_gene: TRBJ1-1
d_gene: .
CDR3nt: TGTGCCAGTGGACCGAACACTGAAGCTTTCTTT
CDR3aa: CASGPNTEAFF

abundance: many
v_gene: TRBV2
j_gene: TRBJ2-7
d_gene: .
CDR3nt: TGTGCCAGCAGTGGGGGTTACGAGCAGTACTTC
CDR3aa: CASSGGYEQYF

abundance: .
v_gene: TRBV12-3/TRBV12-4
j_gene: TRBJ1-4
d_gene: TRBD1
CDR3nt: TGTGCCAGCAGTCCTACAGGGGAGAATGAAAAACTGTTTTTT
CDR3aa: CASSPTGENEKLFF

abundance: .
v_gene: TRBV5-5
j_gene: TRBJ1-5
d_gene: .
CDR3nt: TGTGCCAGCAGCTTGTTGCTCACGAGAGATCAGCCCCAGCATTTT
CDR3aa: CASSLLLTRDQPQHF

abundance: many
v_gene: TRBV12-3/TRBV12-4
j_gene: TRBJ2-5
d_gene: .
CDR3nt: TGTGCCAGCAGAGGGGGGACACAAGAGACCCAGTACTTC
CDR3aa: CASRGGTQETQYF

abundance: few
v_gene: TRBV12-3/TRBV12-4
j_gene: TRBJ1-6
d_gene: .
CDR3nt: TGTGCCAGCAGTTGGTCGGGGTCTAATTCACCCCTCCACTTT
CDR3aa: CASSWSGSNSPLHF

abundance: many
v_gene: TRBV10-1
j_gene: TRBJ2-1
d_gene: TRBD1
CDR3nt: TGCGCCAGCAGTGATCGACAGGGTCAGGGGAATGAGCAGTTCTTC
CDR3aa: CASSDRQGQGNEQFF

abundance: .
v_gene: TRBV10-1
j_gene: TRBJ1-1
d_gene: TRBD1
CDR3nt: TGCGCCAGCAGTGGGTTGACCGAGGACAGGGAGGGCACTGAAGCTTTCTTT
CDR3aa: CASSGLTEDREGTEAFF

abundance: .
v_gene: TRBV20-1
j_gene: TRBJ1-3
d_gene: .
CDR3nt: TGCAGTGCTAGAGAGGCAGGGCTTAGGTTTGAAAACACCATATATTTT
CDR3aa: CSAREAGLRFENTIYF

abundance: few
v_gene: TRBV7-3
j_gene: TRBJ2-2
d_gene: TRBD1
CDR3nt: TGTGCCAGCAGCCTCCGGACAGGGGTCGCCACCGGGGAGCTGTTTTTT
CDR3aa: CASSLRTGVATGELFF

abundance: few
v_gene: TRBV10-3
j_gene: TRBJ1-1
d_gene: .
CDR3nt: TGTGCCACAAAACAGAAAATCAACACTGAAGCTTTCTTT
CDR3aa: CATKQKINTEAFF

abundance: many
v_gene: TRBV11-2
j_gene: TRBJ2-7
d_gene: .
CDR3nt: TGTGCCAGCAGCTTAGATCTCCTACTAAACAACTACGAGCAGTACTTC
CDR3aa: CASSLDLLLNNYEQYF

abundance: many
v_gene: TRBV7-9
j_gene: TRBJ2-3
d_gene: TRBD2
CDR3nt: TGTGCCACCGGTAGCGGGGGGGCATCAGATACGCAGTATTTT
CDR3aa: CATGSGGASDTQYF

abundance: many
v_gene: TRBV12-3/TRBV12-4
j_gene: TRBJ1-4
d_gene: TRBD1
CDR3nt: TGTGCCAGCACCCAACAGGGGCGAAATGAAAAACTGTTTTTT
CDR3aa: CASTQQGRNEKLFF